This T cell receptor (beta chain) was documented in a study of Graves' ophthalmopathy and Graves' hyperthyroidism. Beta-chain TCR CDR3 regions were amplified from RNA transcripts. First-round RT-PCR employed HTBI primers, with a second-round multiplex PCR after it. TCRdb analysed the multiplex PCR reads with MiXCR anew, one entry per CDR3 protein. The sample has a few hundred thousand distinct CDR3 sequences; roughly 15% are singletons. This clonotype was observed many times. There are 16 residues in the CDR3. Germline trimming cut 4 bases from V and 2 bases from J; bases unmatched to any gene: 8. CDR1 is SNHLY and CDR2 is FYNNEI in the germline V gene.

This receptor was identified in a woman aged 18-29 years with stable Graves' hyperthyroidism. The genes are TRBV2 and TRBJ2-4, with 7 bases identical to TRBD1. The sample taken for sequencing was peripheral blood. CDR3 DNA: TGTGCCAGCAGTGCCAGGGACAGACTAACCAAAAACATTCAGTACTTC. This translates into CASSARDRLTKNIQYF.